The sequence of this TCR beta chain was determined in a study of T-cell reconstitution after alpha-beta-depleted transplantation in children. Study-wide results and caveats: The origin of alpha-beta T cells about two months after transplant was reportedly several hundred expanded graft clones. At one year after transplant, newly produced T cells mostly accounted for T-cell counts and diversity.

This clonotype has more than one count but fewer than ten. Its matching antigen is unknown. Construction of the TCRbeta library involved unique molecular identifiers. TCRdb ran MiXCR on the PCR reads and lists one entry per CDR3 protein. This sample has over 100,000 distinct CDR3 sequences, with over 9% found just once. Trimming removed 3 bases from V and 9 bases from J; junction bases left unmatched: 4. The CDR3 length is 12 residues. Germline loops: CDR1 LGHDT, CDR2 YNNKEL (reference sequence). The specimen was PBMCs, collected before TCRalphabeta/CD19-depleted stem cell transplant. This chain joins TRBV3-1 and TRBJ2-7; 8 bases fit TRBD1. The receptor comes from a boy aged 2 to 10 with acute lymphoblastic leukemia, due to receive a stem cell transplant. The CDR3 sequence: CASSQRQGRQYF. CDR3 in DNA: TGTGCCAGCAGCCAGAGACAGGGGCGGCAGTACTTC.